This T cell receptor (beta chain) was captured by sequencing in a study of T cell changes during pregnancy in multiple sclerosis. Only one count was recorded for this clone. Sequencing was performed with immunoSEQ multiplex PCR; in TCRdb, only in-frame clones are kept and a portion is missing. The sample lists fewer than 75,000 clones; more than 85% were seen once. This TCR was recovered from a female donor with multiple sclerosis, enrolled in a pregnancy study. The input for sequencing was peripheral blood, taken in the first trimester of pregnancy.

This CDR3 is CASSIQADISYEQYF. CDR3 bases: TGTGCCAGTAGTATACAGGCCGATATTTCCTACGAGCAGTACTTC. The chain is built from TRBV19 and TRBJ2-7; D call uncertain. Germline CDR1 reads LNHDA; CDR2 reads SQIVND (reference sequence). The V and J ends lost 2 bases and 1 base respectively, with 12 bases between them. The CDR3 spans 15 residues.